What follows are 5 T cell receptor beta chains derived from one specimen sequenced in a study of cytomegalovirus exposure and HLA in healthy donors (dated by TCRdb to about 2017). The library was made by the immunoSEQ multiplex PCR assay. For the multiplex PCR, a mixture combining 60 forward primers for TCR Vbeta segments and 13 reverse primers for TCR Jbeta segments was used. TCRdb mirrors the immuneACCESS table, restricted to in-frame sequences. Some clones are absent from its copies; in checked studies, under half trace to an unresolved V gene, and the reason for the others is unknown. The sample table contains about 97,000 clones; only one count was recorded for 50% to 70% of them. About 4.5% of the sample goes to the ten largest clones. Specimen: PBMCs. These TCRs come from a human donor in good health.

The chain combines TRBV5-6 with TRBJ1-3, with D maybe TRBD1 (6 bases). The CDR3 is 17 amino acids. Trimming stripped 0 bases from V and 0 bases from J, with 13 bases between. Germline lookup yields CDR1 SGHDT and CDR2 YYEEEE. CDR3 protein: CASSLGPGQISGNTIYF. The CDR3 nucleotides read TGTGCCAGCAGCTTGGGACCCGGACAGATCTCTGGAAACACCATATATTTT.

CDR3 sequence: CASSQDIATEQFF. The CDR3 DNA follows: TGCGCCAGCAGCCAAGATATAGCCACCGAGCAGTTCTTC. This chain connects TRBV4-1 to TRBJ2-1; D not certain. Germline V gives CDR1 MGHRA, CDR2 YSYEKL. The CDR3 contains 13 residues. Trimming stripped 0 bases from V and 10 bases from J, with 10 bases between.

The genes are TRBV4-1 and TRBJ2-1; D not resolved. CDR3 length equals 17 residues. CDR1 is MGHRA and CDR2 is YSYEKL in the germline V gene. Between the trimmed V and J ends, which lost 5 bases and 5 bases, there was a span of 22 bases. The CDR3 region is CASSNDTYVQWDNEQFF. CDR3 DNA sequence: TGCGCCAGCAGCAACGACACTTACGTTCAGTGGGACAATGAGCAGTTCTTC.

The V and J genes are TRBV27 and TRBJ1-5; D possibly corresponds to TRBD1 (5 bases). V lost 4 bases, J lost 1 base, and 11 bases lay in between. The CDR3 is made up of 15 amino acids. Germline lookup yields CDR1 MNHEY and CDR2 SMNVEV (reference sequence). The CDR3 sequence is CASSSYSGSNQPQHF. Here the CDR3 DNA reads TGTGCCAGCAGTTCCTATTCAGGGAGCAATCAGCCCCAGCATTTT.

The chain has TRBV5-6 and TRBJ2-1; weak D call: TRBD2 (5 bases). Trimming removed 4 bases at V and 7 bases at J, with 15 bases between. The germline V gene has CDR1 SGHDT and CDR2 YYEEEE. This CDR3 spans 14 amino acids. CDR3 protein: CASSPLGSGNEQFF. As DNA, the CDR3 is TGTGCCAGCAGCCCCCTGGGATCGGGGAATGAGCAGTTCTTC.